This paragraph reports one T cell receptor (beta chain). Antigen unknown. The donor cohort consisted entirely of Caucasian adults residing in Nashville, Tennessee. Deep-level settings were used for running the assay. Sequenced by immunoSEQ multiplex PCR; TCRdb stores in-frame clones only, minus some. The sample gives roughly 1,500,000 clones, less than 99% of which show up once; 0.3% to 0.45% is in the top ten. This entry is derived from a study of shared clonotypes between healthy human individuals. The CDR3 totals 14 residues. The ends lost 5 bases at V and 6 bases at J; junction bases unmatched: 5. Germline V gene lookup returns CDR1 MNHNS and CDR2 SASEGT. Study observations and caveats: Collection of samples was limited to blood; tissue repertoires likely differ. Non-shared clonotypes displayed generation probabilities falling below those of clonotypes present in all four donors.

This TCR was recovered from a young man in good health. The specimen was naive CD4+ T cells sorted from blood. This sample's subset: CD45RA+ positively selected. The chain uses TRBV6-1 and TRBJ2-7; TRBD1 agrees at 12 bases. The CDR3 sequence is CASSRDRGRREQYF. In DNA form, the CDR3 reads TGTGCCAGCAGTCGGGACAGGGGGCGTCGCGAGCAGTACTTC.